This passage covers 32 T cell receptor beta chains from one sample sequenced in a study of cytomegalovirus exposure and HLA in healthy donors. Sequencing was performed with immunoSEQ multiplex PCR; in TCRdb, only in-frame clones are kept and a portion is missing. This sample has about 120,000 clones, with roughly 88% found just once. Sequenced input: PBMCs. These receptors came from a man aged 18 to 29 in good health and CMV-seronegative.

V gene TRBV19 combines with J gene TRBJ2-1; 10 bases align to TRBD1. Per germline, CDR1 LNHDA and CDR2 SQIVND (reference sequence). The CDR3 totals 15 residues. V dropped 6 bases and J dropped 5; count of bases not matched to a gene: 7. This chain's CDR3 is CASSVDRGLDNEQFF. CDR3 bases: TGTGCCAGTAGCGTCGACAGGGGGCTGGACAATGAGCAGTTCTTC.

The V and J genes are TRBV1 and TRBJ2-2; the table's D call, TRBD1, has no DNA check behind it. TRBV1 is a listed pseudogene. This CDR3 has 17 residues. CDR3 in DNA: TGCACCAGCAGCCAAGAGGGGACAGGGAGAACCACCGGGGAGCTGTTTTTT. Protein: CTSSQEGTGRTTGELFF.

This clone has just a few counts. The chain carries TRBV11-2 and TRBJ2-7; 9 nucleotides agree with TRBD2. The length of the CDR3 is 14 residues. Germline V gives CDR1 SGHAT, CDR2 FQNNGV. The junction had 3 bases not matched to a gene; V was cut back by 6 bases and J by 0 bases. The CDR3: CASRAGGGSYEQYF. Written as DNA, the CDR3 is TGTGCCAGCAGGGCGGGGGGGGGCTCCTACGAGCAGTACTTC.

The rearrangement joins TRBV6-1 to TRBJ1-3; TRBD1 agrees at 7 bases. The CDR3 covers 14 residues. Per germline, CDR1 MNHNS and CDR2 SASEGT. Germline trimming cut 1 base from V and 3 bases from J; bases unmatched to any gene: 0. The CDR3 loop is CASSEGTGGNTIYF. In DNA, the CDR3 is TGTGCCAGCAGTGAAGGGACAGGTGGAAACACCATATATTTT.

This sequence joins TRBV6-1 and TRBJ2-1; 10 nucleotides line up with TRBD2. Per the germline V gene, CDR1 is MNHNS and CDR2 is SASEGT. This CDR3 is 15 amino acids long. Trimming at V came to 3 bases and at J to 4 bases, leaving 3 bases not matched to a gene. CDR3 residues: CASSEGLALYNEQFF. CDR3 bases: TGTGCCAGCAGTGAGGGACTAGCGCTATACAATGAGCAGTTCTTC.

V usage is TRBV30 and J usage is TRBJ2-5; 7 bases line up with TRBD1. This CDR3 contains 13 residues. Germline V gene sequence: CDR1 GTSNPN, CDR2 SVGIG (reference sequence). With V trimmed by 4 bases and J by 4 bases, 6 bases remained unmatched. The CDR3 bases are TGTGCCTGGACGGGACAGTCAACAGAGACCCAGTACTTC. This sequence encodes CAWTGQSTETQYF.

This clone was counted between two and nine times. The V gene is TRBV4-2, the J gene TRBJ2-7; D is unresolved. The ends were cut back, 0 bases at V and 0 bases at J, with 6 bases in the middle. The germline V gene has CDR1 LGHNA and CDR2 YNFKEQ. The CDR3 is 14 residues long. CDR3 bases: TGTGCCAGCAGCCAAGAGGCACCCTCCTACGAGCAGTACTTC. Amino acids: CASSQEAPSYEQYF.

The chain joins TRBV19 to TRBJ1-4, with D unclear. V was trimmed by 5 bases and J by 5 bases, leaving 9 bases between them. Germline CDR1 is LNHDA and CDR2 is SQIVND (reference sequence). The CDR3 totals 13 residues. This CDR3 reads CASSPSGNEKLFF. The CDR3 nucleotides are TGTGCCAGTAGTCCCTCGGGAAATGAAAAACTGTTTTTT.

This clone was found a few times. This chain connects TRBV5-1 to TRBJ2-7, with 10 bases identical to TRBD2. The germline V gene has CDR1 SGHRS and CDR2 YFSETQ. With V trimmed by 0 bases and J by 5 bases, 11 bases remained unmatched. The CDR3 runs to 17 residues. CDR3 sequence: CASSLGPTSGTSDEQYF. CDR3 coding DNA: TGCGCCAGCAGCTTGGGGCCCACTAGCGGGACAAGCGACGAGCAGTACTTC.

This chain uses TRBV15 with TRBJ1-4, with 9 bases matching TRBD1. The V segment lost 2 bases and the J segment 0 bases; nucleotides outside the gene matches: 7. Germline CDR1 and CDR2: LNHNV and YYDKDF (reference sequence). The CDR3 is 18 residues long. For the CDR3, the DNA is TGTGCCACCAGCAGATCCGGGACAGGGTATGCAACTAATGAAAAACTGTTTTTT. The encoded protein is CATSRSGTGYATNEKLFF.

The chain uses TRBV6-5 and TRBJ1-2; D perhaps matches TRBD1 (6 bases). Trimming took 2 bases from V and 4 from J, leaving 11 bases between them. This CDR3 contains 14 residues. CDR1 and CDR2 from the germline V gene are MNHEY and SVGAGI. As DNA, the CDR3 is TGTGCCAGCAGTTACAATACAGGGCTCTATGGCTACACCTTC. Translated, it gives CASSYNTGLYGYTF.

Remarks on this clone: The junction does not match germline at one end; this may be a read error. V is TRBV30 and J is TRBJ2-1, with 7 bases that match TRBD2. Germline assignment: CDR1 GTSNPN and CDR2 SVGIG (reference sequence). This CDR3 has 11 residues. Here the CDR3 reads CAWSAGVMEFF. CDR3 nucleotides: TGTGCGTGGAGCGCGGGGGTAATGGAGTTCTTC.

This sequence joins TRBV7-2 and TRBJ1-5; D gene unclear. There are 14 residues in the CDR3. The germline V and J ends were trimmed by 1 base and 4 bases, with 8 bases remaining between them. CDR1 is SGHTA and CDR2 is FQGNSA in the germline V gene. The CDR3 here is CASSLDSGNQPQHF. The DNA of the CDR3 is TGTGCCAGCAGCTTAGATAGCGGAAATCAGCCCCAGCATTTT.

The rearrangement uses TRBV5-1 and TRBJ2-3, with TRBD2 matching over 12 bases. The germline V gene encodes CDR1 SGHRS and CDR2 YFSETQ. This CDR3 is built from 18 residues. Trimming at V came to 3 bases and at J to 0 bases, leaving 8 bases not matched to a gene. The CDR3 reads CASSSETSGGHSTDTQYF. The CDR3 DNA follows: TGCGCCAGCAGCTCGGAGACTAGCGGGGGTCATAGCACAGATACGCAGTATTTT. Full variable domain (missing parts from reference TRBV5-1 and TRBJ2-3): KAGVTQTPRYLIKTRGQQVTLSCSPISGHRSVSWYQQTPGQGLQFLFEYFSETQRNKGNFPGRFSGRQFSNSRSEMNVSTLELGDSALYLCASSSETSGGHSTDTQYFGPGTRLTVL.

The chain employs TRBV19 and TRBJ1-2; D may be TRBD1 (6 bases). CDR3 size: 16 residues. With 4 bases removed from V and 2 bases from J, the gap between germline ends came to 17 bases. Germline CDR1 is LNHDA and CDR2 is SQIVND (reference sequence). As DNA, the CDR3 is TGTGCCAGTAGTAACCGGGACACCTTATACAACTATGGCTACACCTTC. Translation gives CASSNRDTLYNYGYTF.

The CDR3: CAWHPGQGSYEQYF. The CDR3 DNA is TGTGCCTGGCACCCGGGACAGGGGTCCTACGAGCAGTACTTC. The genes are TRBV30 and TRBJ2-7, with 10 positions matching TRBD1. Germline-derived CDR1 and CDR2 are GTSNPN and SVGIG (reference sequence). There are 14 residues in the CDR3. The V segment lost 5 bases and the J segment 1 base; nucleotides outside the gene matches: 5.

The chain joins TRBV30 to TRBJ1-2, with unresolved D. The germline V gene has CDR1 GTSNPN and CDR2 SVGIG (reference sequence). Trimming removed 3 bases at V and 0 bases at J, with 8 bases between. The CDR3 is 13 residues long. DNA of the CDR3: TGTGCCTGGAGCAGAACAGCTAACTATGGCTACACCTTC. Translation gives CAWSRTANYGYTF.

The chain recombines TRBV11-2 with TRBJ1-4; possible D gene TRBD1, 6 bases. This CDR3 is built from 14 residues. CDR1 is SGHAT, CDR2 FQNNGV, per germline. The ends were cut back, 4 bases at V and 3 bases at J, with 9 bases in the middle. The chain's CDR3 is CASSSRTANEKLFF. In DNA, the CDR3 is TGTGCCAGCAGCTCCAGGACAGCTAATGAAAAACTGTTTTTT.

This chain links TRBV9 with TRBJ1-6; 7 nucleotides match TRBD1. CDR3 size: 15 residues. The V and J ends lost 3 bases and 5 bases, in that order; junction bases with no gene match: 5. Germline assignment: CDR1 SGDLS and CDR2 YYNGEE. The CDR3 coding sequence is TGTGCCAGCAGCGCTTCCGGGACAGATAATTCACCCCTCCACTTT. As protein: CASSASGTDNSPLHF.

This chain links TRBV19 with TRBJ1-1, with D possibly being TRBD1 (5 bases). Germline V gene sequence: CDR1 LNHDA, CDR2 SQIVND (reference sequence). Trimming pared 7 bases from V and 6 bases from J, leaving 18 bases between. This CDR3 region has 14 residues. The CDR3 reads CASKTRWQGAEAFF. The DNA for the CDR3 is TGTGCCAGTAAAACTCGGTGGCAGGGCGCTGAAGCTTTCTTT.

The CDR3 reads CASSYGRRGNEQFF. CDR3 bases: TGCGCCAGCAGCTACGGACGCCGAGGGAATGAGCAGTTCTTC. This chain connects TRBV5-1 to TRBJ2-1; D may be TRBD2 (5 bases). The CDR3 consists of 14 residues. The V gene's germline CDR1 is SGHRS and CDR2 YFSETQ. Between the trimmed V and J ends, which lost 3 bases and 7 bases, there was a span of 14 bases.

The chain joins TRBV7-8 to TRBJ2-7, with 12 bases lining up with TRBD2. This CDR3 comprises 14 residues. Germline CDR1 is SGHVS and CDR2 is FQNEAQ. The junction had 4 bases not matched to a gene; V was cut back by 10 bases and J by 0 bases. Written as DNA, the CDR3 is TGTGCCACCAAGACTAGCGGGGGCTCCTACGAGCAGTACTTC. It is translated as CATKTSGGSYEQYF. Looking up the rest from reference TRBV7-8 and TRBJ2-7 gives the full variable domain: GAGVSQSPRYKVAKRGQDVALRCDPISGHVSLFWYQQALGQGPEFLTYFQNEAQLDKSGLPSDRFFAERPEGSVSTLKIQRTQQEDSAVYLCATKTSGGSYEQYFGPGTRLTVT.

V is TRBV6-5 and J is TRBJ2-1; D is ambiguous. Trimming cost V 5 bases and J 0 bases, with 8 bases left between them. There are 14 residues in the CDR3. Germline V gives CDR1 MNHEY, CDR2 SVGAGI. CDR3 in DNA: TGTGCCAGCAGTCTCAAGAGCTCCTACAATGAGCAGTTCTTC. It translates to CASSLKSSYNEQFF.

This chain connects TRBV7-2 to TRBJ1-5; unclear D gene. Trimming cost V 6 bases and J 0 bases, with 6 bases left between them. The germline gives CDR1 SGHTA, CDR2 FQGNSA. There are 13 residues in the CDR3. The CDR3 region has the DNA TGTGCCAGCAGTAAATATAGCAATCAGCCCCAGCATTTT. It translates to CASSKYSNQPQHF.

The chain couples TRBV19 to TRBJ2-5, with 8 bases identical to TRBD1. V dropped 1 base and J dropped 3; count of bases not matched to a gene: 4. The CDR3 is made up of 15 amino acids. Germline V gives CDR1 LNHDA, CDR2 SQIVND (reference sequence). The DNA of the CDR3 is TGTGCCAGTAGTATAGGAGGGACAGGCAAAGAGACCCAGTACTTC. Its translation is CASSIGGTGKETQYF.

The chain combines TRBV27 with TRBJ2-3, with D possibly TRBD2 on 6 matching bases. The length of the CDR3 is 14 residues. Trimming removed 4 bases at V and 4 bases at J, with 12 bases between. CDR1 and CDR2 (germline): MNHEY, SMNVEV (reference sequence). Here the CDR3 reads CASSSEGGADTQYF. The CDR3, as DNA: TGTGCCAGCAGTTCGGAGGGTGGGGCAGATACGCAGTATTTT.

This chain connects TRBV6-6 to TRBJ2-2, with TRBD1 matching 10 bases. CDR1 and CDR2 (germline): MNHNY, SVGAGI (reference sequence). The CDR3 is 16 amino acids. V was pared by 4 bases and J by 6 bases, with 8 bases of the junction left unmatched. The CDR3 DNA is TGTGCCAGCAGTTTGACAGGGGGCATTGTGTCCGGGGAGCTGTTTTTT. Amino acid sequence: CASSLTGGIVSGELFF.

The rearrangement uses TRBV28 and TRBJ2-3; 13 bases are a match to TRBD2. This CDR3 has 15 amino acids. V was clipped by 7 bases and J by 5 bases; unmatched bases: 6. CDR1 and CDR2 (germline): MDHEN, SYDVKM. The CDR3 nucleotides are TGTGCCAGCACACTAGCGGGAGGGCCGGGAGATACGCAGTATTTT. The encoded protein is CASTLAGGPGDTQYF.

The chain uses TRBV5-6 and TRBJ1-4, with a tentative D call TRBD1 (6 bases). The CDR3 length is 15 residues. Trimming stripped 0 bases from V and 8 bases from J, with 14 bases between. Germline CDR1 is SGHDT and CDR2 is YYEEEE. CDR3: CASSLGTDAHEKLFF. CDR3 coding DNA: TGTGCCAGCAGCTTGGGGACAGATGCACACGAAAAACTGTTTTTT.

The V gene is TRBV5-1, the J gene TRBJ2-7; the D gene is possibly TRBD1 (7 bases). The germline CDR1 and CDR2 sequences are SGHRS and YFSETQ. V lost 0 bases, J lost 1 base, and 11 bases lay in between. This CDR3 comprises 15 residues. The CDR3 here is CASSLEAGGSYEQYF. CDR3 in DNA: TGCGCCAGCAGCTTGGAGGCAGGGGGGTCCTACGAGCAGTACTTC.

For this clone: One end of the junction fails to match germline, which may point to a read error. The V gene is TRBV7-9, the J gene TRBJ2-1; possible D gene TRBD2, 6 bases. This CDR3 region has 13 residues. From germline, CDR1 is SEHNR and CDR2 FQNEAQ (reference sequence). The CDR3, as DNA: TGTGCCAGCAGCGGAGGGCGACCGACTGAGCAATTCTTC. Its protein is CASSGGRPTEQFF. Drawing the rest from reference TRBV7-9 and TRBJ2-1, the complete variable domain is DTGVSQNPRHKITKRGQNVTFRCDPISEHNRLYWYRQTLGQGPEFLTYFQNEAQLEKSRLLSDRFSAERPKGSFSTLEIQRTEQGDSAMYLCASSGGRPTEQFFGPGTRLTVL.

This sequence joins TRBV4-1 and TRBJ2-3; TRBD1 aligns across 12 bases. The germline gives CDR1 MGHRA, CDR2 YSYEKL. The CDR3 extends over 16 amino acids. The J segment lost 8 bases and the V segment lost 3 bases, leaving 9 bases of the junction unmatched. The DNA of the CDR3 is TGCGCCAGCAGCCAGGGACAGGGGGCCACCCGAGGTACGCAGTATTTT. Translating gives CASSQGQGATRGTQYF.